This T cell receptor (beta chain) was obtained from a study of a mutant IDH1 vaccine in newly diagnosed glioma. Study-wide points: Immune responses induced by vaccination arose in roughly 95% of the patients.

Deletions cut 2 bases from V and 2 bases from J, with 6 bases between. Germline values: CDR1 SGHVS, CDR2 FNYEAQ. The CDR3 is 14 amino acids. As for time point: baseline, week 1 (first vaccination visit). The sample's treatment: pre-vaccination baseline after standard-of-care therapy. Method: immunoSEQ multiplex PCR; TCRdb's copy keeps in-frame clones and lacks some. The sample shows more than 50,000 clones, around 85% of them seen only once. On this clone: Its antigen is not identified.

The V gene is TRBV7-6, the J gene TRBJ2-2; possible D gene TRBD1, 5 bases. Specimen: PBMCs, collected from a glioma patient treated with radiotherapy, temozolomide or both. The TCR was taken from a man aged 25-40 years with glioma. CDR3 region: CASSLTGNTGELFF. For the CDR3, the DNA is TGTGCCAGCAGCTTAACAGGAAACACCGGGGAGCTGTTTTTT.